The 21 T cell receptor beta chains presented below share a single source sample, sequenced in a study of blood T cell repertoires in COVID-19. Generated by immunoSEQ multiplex PCR, the TCRdb table keeps only in-frame clones and is missing some. The table records over 35,000 clones, roughly 85% of them present only once. Material: peripheral blood. These receptors came from a human donor in a cohort sampled during active COVID-19.

The chain employs TRBV19 and TRBJ2-3; TRBD2 matches 10 bases. Unmatched junction bases numbered 6, after V lost 0 bases and J lost 0 bases. The germline CDR1 and CDR2 sequences are LNHDA and SQIVND (reference sequence). The CDR3 spans 18 residues. For the CDR3, the DNA is TGTGCCAGTAGTATAGAGGTAGCGGGGGGAACTAGCACAGATACGCAGTATTTT. Encoded protein: CASSIEVAGGTSTDTQYF. The whole variable domain, filled in from reference TRBV19 and TRBJ2-3, reads DGGITQSPKYLFRKEGQNVTLSCEQNLNHDAMYWYRQDPGQGLRLIYYSQIVNDFQKGDIAEGYSVSREKKESFPLTVTSAQKNPTAFYLCASSIEVAGGTSTDTQYFGPGTRLTVL.

The V call is TRBV14, the J call TRBJ2-2; 9 bases map to TRBD2. Unmatched junction bases numbered 10, after V lost 2 bases and J lost 6 bases. The CDR3 spans 17 residues. CDR1 and CDR2 from the germline V gene are SGHDN and FVKESK. CDR3: CASSQPSGTTMAGELFF. The CDR3 DNA is TGTGCCAGCAGCCAACCTAGCGGGACAACCATGGCCGGGGAGCTGTTTTTT.

The chain recombines TRBV29-1 with TRBJ1-5, with D perhaps matching TRBD1 (5 bases). Per the germline V gene, CDR1 is SQVTM and CDR2 is ANQGSEA. The CDR3 has 13 residues. Trimming removed 7 bases from V and 4 bases from J, with 14 bases in between. The CDR3 bases are TGCAGCGCCCAAGACAGTCCTAATCAGCCCCAGCATTTT. This codes for CSAQDSPNQPQHF.

The V gene is TRBV6-6, the J gene TRBJ1-1, with D possibly TRBD1 on 5 matching bases. Germline V gene data show CDR1 as MNHNY and CDR2 as SVGAGI (reference sequence). Trimming cost V 6 bases and J 0 bases, with 11 bases left between them. There are 14 residues in the CDR3. CDR3 nucleotide sequence: TGTGCCAGCAGCCCCCAGGGTATGAACACTGAAGCTTTCTTT. Amino acid sequence: CASSPQGMNTEAFF.

This clone came up a few times. The J gene is TRBJ2-7, the V gene TRBV2; D gene unclear. Trimming shortened V by 3 bases and J by 5 bases, and 5 bases separated the two germline ends. Germline-derived CDR1 and CDR2 are SNHLY and FYNNEI. There are 11 residues in the CDR3. The CDR3 here is CASSEANEQYF. The DNA of the CDR3 is TGTGCCAGCAGTGAGGCCAACGAGCAGTACTTC.

The gene calls are TRBV6-2 or TRBV6-3 and TRBJ1-5; 7 bases map to TRBD1. V trimming: 5 bases; J trimming: 3 bases; junction bases outside the gene matches: 10. The CDR3 length is 16 residues. Germline V CDR1 and CDR2: MNHEY, SVGEGT. DNA for the CDR3: TGTGCCAGCAGTAAGCCCGGGACAGCCTACAATCAGCCCCAGCATTTT. Protein: CASSKPGTAYNQPQHF.

The chain links TRBV4-1 to TRBJ1-1; 9 bases line up with TRBD1. The CDR3 has 15 residues. Germline V gene sequence: CDR1 MGHRA, CDR2 YSYEKL. Germline trimming cut 0 bases from V and 11 bases from J; bases unmatched to any gene: 10. CDR3 amino acids: CASSQEDRGMGMAFF. CDR3 DNA sequence: TGCGCCAGCAGCCAAGAGGACAGGGGAATGGGTATGGCTTTCTTT.

The chain employs TRBV3-1 (or the pseudogene TRBV3-2) and TRBJ2-5, with D uncertain. Trimming took off 3 bases at V and 5 bases at J, with 13 bases between the two ends. Germline V gene lookup returns CDR1 LGHDT and CDR2 YNNKEL (reference sequence). The CDR3 is 14 residues long. CDR3 amino acids: CASSQERPEETQYF. CDR3 nucleotides: TGTGCCAGCAGCCAGGAGAGACCCGAGGAGACCCAGTACTTC.

The chain has TRBV7-9 and TRBJ1-5; 10 nucleotides line up with TRBD1. V shed 3 bases, J shed 1 base, and the junction held 6 bases outside the gene matches. CDR3 size: 17 residues. Germline CDR1 and CDR2: SEHNR and FQNEAQ (reference sequence). As DNA, the CDR3 is TGTGCCAGCAGCTTGTTTGTGGGACAGGGGAGCAATCAGCCCCAGCATTTT. Translated: CASSLFVGQGSNQPQHF.

This clone was observed once. The V gene is TRBV18, the J gene TRBJ2-1; D may be TRBD2 (6 bases). The germline V and J ends were trimmed by 6 bases and 0 bases, with 15 bases remaining between them. This CDR3 has 16 amino acids. Per the germline V gene, CDR1 is KGHSH and CDR2 is LQKENI. The CDR3 DNA is TGTGCCAGCTCCTCCCAGACCGGGAGCTCCTACAATGAGCAGTTCTTC. Translating it yields CASSSQTGSSYNEQFF.

The chain carries TRBV29-1 and TRBJ2-1; D is unclear. Deletions cut 2 bases from V and 4 bases from J, with 12 bases between. Germline loops: CDR1 SQVTM, CDR2 ANQGSEA. The CDR3 totals 14 residues. The CDR3 region has the DNA TGCAGCGTTGAAATACAGCAATTATACAATGAGCAGTTCTTC. It codes for CSVEIQQLYNEQFF.

The chain uses TRBV5-4 and TRBJ1-6; perhaps TRBD1 as D (6 bases). V lost 5 bases, J lost 8 bases, and 17 bases lay in between. Per the germline V gene, CDR1 is SGHNT and CDR2 is YYREEE (reference sequence). The CDR3 loop spans 15 amino acids. The CDR3 DNA follows: TGTGCCAGCAGATGGGGGAGGGGGGTTGATTCACCCCTCCACTTT. Its translation is CASRWGRGVDSPLHF.

In this sample, this clone turned up a few times. The chain has TRBV19 and TRBJ1-5, with D unclear. This CDR3 comprises 15 residues. Per germline, CDR1 LNHDA and CDR2 SQIVND (reference sequence). Trimming left V 1 base short and J 0 bases short, with 7 bases between. CDR3 in amino acids: CASSIGAVSNQPQHF. The CDR3 coding sequence is TGTGCCAGTAGTATAGGGGCCGTTAGCAATCAGCCCCAGCATTTT.

This sequence joins TRBV6-5 and TRBJ2-3; possibly TRBD2 for D (6 bases). V lost 6 bases, J lost 1 base, and 14 bases lay in between. Germline lookup yields CDR1 MNHEY and CDR2 SVGAGI. The CDR3 length is 15 residues. The CDR3 sequence: CASSRGSTGTDTQYF. The CDR3 nucleotides read TGTGCCAGCAGCCGGGGGAGTACCGGCACAGATACGCAGTATTTT.

The V gene is TRBV7-6, the J gene TRBJ1-3; D gene unclear. V lost 6 bases and J lost 0, with 12 bases in between. The CDR3 contains 15 residues. Germline V CDR1 and CDR2: SGHVS, FNYEAQ. The CDR3 is CASSPLAFSGNTIYF. The CDR3, as DNA: TGTGCCAGCAGTCCACTCGCGTTCTCTGGAAACACCATATATTTT.

This rearrangement joins TRBV12-3 or TRBV12-4 to TRBJ2-2; D is unclear. Trimming left V 8 bases short and J 0 bases short, with 7 bases between. The CDR3 contains 13 residues. CDR3 residues: CASRNTNTGELFF. As DNA, the CDR3 is TGTGCCAGCCGAAACACGAACACCGGGGAGCTGTTTTTT.

The chain links TRBV2 to TRBJ1-5; 10 positions agree with TRBD1. CDR3 length: 15 residues. Germline V gene lookup returns CDR1 SNHLY and CDR2 FYNNEI. Unmatched junction bases numbered 6, after V lost 3 bases and J lost 7 bases. The CDR3 is CASSDLGQGVQPQHF. The CDR3 DNA follows: TGTGCCAGCAGTGACCTTGGACAGGGGGTGCAGCCCCAGCATTTT.

The chain employs TRBV19 and TRBJ1-6; no clear D. Germline V CDR1 and CDR2: LNHDA, SQIVND (reference sequence). V was pared by 1 base and J by 3 bases, with 7 bases between. The CDR3 runs 15 residues. DNA of the CDR3: TGTGCCAGTAGTATAGCAGGCCACTATAATTCACCCCTCCACTTT. Translating gives CASSIAGHYNSPLHF.

The chain employs TRBV5-6 and TRBJ2-4; 8 nucleotides line up with TRBD1. From germline, CDR1 is SGHDT and CDR2 YYEEEE. The CDR3 covers 17 residues. Trimming removed 4 bases from V and 8 bases from J; junction bases left unmatched: 17. The CDR3 region is CASSRKTGDSVLDIQYF. CDR3 bases: TGTGCCAGCAGCCGGAAGACAGGGGATTCGGTTCTTGACATTCAGTACTTC.

The chain employs TRBV5-6 and TRBJ1-2, with unresolved D. The V end lost 2 bases, the J end lost 8 bases, and 10 bases lay between the germline ends. The germline V gene has CDR1 SGHDT and CDR2 YYEEEE. This CDR3 spans 12 amino acids. The DNA of the CDR3 is TGTGCCAGCAGCTTCGGAGAGCTGGGCTACACCTTC. The encoded protein is CASSFGELGYTF.

This chain links TRBV6-2 or TRBV6-3 with TRBJ2-7; TRBD1 aligns across 10 bases. This CDR3 spans 16 amino acids. Germline assignment: CDR1 MNHEY and CDR2 SVGEGT. With V trimmed by 5 bases and J by 6 bases, 13 bases remained unmatched. The CDR3 bases are TGTGCCAGCAGTGATATGGGGACAGGGGTTTATGTCGAGCAGTACTTC. Translation gives CASSDMGTGVYVEQYF.